A single TCR beta chain is shown here with its context. No antigen is known for it. This entry belongs to a study of chemoradiotherapy in HPV16-positive cancers. Study-wide context: Candidate HPV-specific clones and shared TCR motifs came from two HPV16-positive patients. Regarding the study as a whole: HPV-specific T cells were functionally defined from only a couple of HPV16-positive patients.

Libraries were prepared by immunoSEQ multiplex PCR; TCRdb keeps only in-frame clonotypes and omits some of them. The sample has over 13,000 clones, approximately 84% seen once; the top ten hold around 9.9%. Over chemoradiotherapy, repertoires were sampled more than once. This sample was gathered from a patient who underwent chemoradiotherapy. The sequence was obtained from a human donor with HPV-associated anogenital cancer.

Here the CDR3 reads CASSLRPNTEAFF. The CDR3 DNA reads TGTGCCAGCAGCTTAAGACCGAACACTGAAGCTTTCTTT. The chain couples TRBV7-8 to TRBJ1-1; D uncertain. This CDR3 is built from 13 residues. CDR1 is SGHVS, CDR2 FQNEAQ, per germline. Trimming took off 2 bases at V and 1 base at J, with 5 bases between the two ends.